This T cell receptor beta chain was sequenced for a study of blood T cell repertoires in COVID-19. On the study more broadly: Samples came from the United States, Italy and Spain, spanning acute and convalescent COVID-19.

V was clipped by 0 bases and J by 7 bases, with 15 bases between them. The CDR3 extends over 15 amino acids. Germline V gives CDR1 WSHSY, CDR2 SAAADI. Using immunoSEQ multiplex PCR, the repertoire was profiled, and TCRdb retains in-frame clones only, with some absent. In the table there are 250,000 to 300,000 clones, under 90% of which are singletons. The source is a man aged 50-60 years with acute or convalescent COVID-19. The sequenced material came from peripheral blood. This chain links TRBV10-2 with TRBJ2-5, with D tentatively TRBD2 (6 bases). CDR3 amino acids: CASSESGGGMRTQYF. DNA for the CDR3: TGCGCCAGCAGTGAGTCGGGGGGTGGGATGAGGACCCAGTACTTC.